Shown below are 21 T cell receptor beta chains from a single sample sequenced in a study of cytomegalovirus exposure and HLA in healthy donors. Primers included in the PCR were 60 Vbeta and 13 Jbeta primers. TCRdb's table, derived via immunoSEQ multiplex PCR, lists solely in-frame clones and lacks some. The sample includes approximately 170,000 clones, more than 75% of them seen just once. Sequenced material: PBMCs. Source of these receptors: a man younger than 45 in good health and CMV-seropositive.

The chain links TRBV5-5 to TRBJ1-5; D ambiguous. CDR1 SGHKS and CDR2 YYEKEE come from the germline V gene (reference sequence). CDR3 length: 14 amino acids. Trimming stripped 1 base from V and 4 bases from J, with 9 bases between. CDR3 protein: CASSLTSRNQPQHF. CDR3 coding DNA: TGTGCCAGCAGCTTGACGAGCCGGAATCAGCCCCAGCATTTT.

The J gene is TRBJ1-1, the V gene TRBV5-4; D not certain. This CDR3 is 14 amino acids long. From germline, CDR1 is SGHNT and CDR2 YYREEE (reference sequence). Trimming stripped 2 bases from V and 1 base from J, with 9 bases between. In nucleotides, the CDR3 is TGTGCCAGCAGCTTAGCGCCGGGGAACACTGAAGCTTTCTTT. It yields the protein CASSLAPGNTEAFF. Full variable domain (remainder filled in from reference TRBV5-4 and TRBJ1-1): ETGVTQSPTHLIKTRGQQVTLRCSSQSGHNTVSWYQQALGQGPQFIFQYYREEENGRGNFPPRFSGLQFPNYSSELNVNALELDDSALYLCASSLAPGNTEAFFGQGTRLTVV.

The rearrangement links TRBV5-1 to TRBJ1-1; D uncertain. Germline loops: CDR1 SGHRS, CDR2 YFSETQ. Trimming took 0 bases from V and 7 from J, leaving 13 bases between them. CDR3 length: 14 residues. In DNA form, the CDR3 reads TGCGCCAGCAGCTTGGTGTACGCAGGATATGAAGCTTTCTTT. Translation gives CASSLVYAGYEAFF. Filled out from reference TRBV5-1 and TRBJ1-1, the complete variable domain reads KAGVTQTPRYLIKTRGQQVTLSCSPISGHRSVSWYQQTPGQGLQFLFEYFSETQRNKGNFPGRFSGRQFSNSRSEMNVSTLELGDSALYLCASSLVYAGYEAFFGQGTRLTVV.

The rearrangement uses TRBV11-3 and TRBJ2-7; D is possibly TRBD2 (6 bases). Trimming left V 4 bases short and J 0 bases short, with 10 bases between. Germline-derived CDR1 and CDR2 are SGHNT and YENEEA. The length of the CDR3 is 14 residues. The CDR3: CASSSQAGSYEQYF. In DNA, the CDR3 is TGTGCCAGCAGCTCTCAAGCGGGCTCCTACGAGCAGTACTTC. The whole variable domain, remainder taken from reference TRBV11-3 and TRBJ2-7, is EAGVVQSPRYKIIEKKQPVAFWCNPISGHNTLYWYLQNLGQGPELLIRYENEEAVDDSQLPKDRFSAERLKGVDSTLKIQPAELGDSAVYLCASSSQAGSYEQYFGPGTRLTVT.

The CDR3 DNA sequence: TGTGCCAGCAGCTTAAAGGGAGGCGGGAGGGATTACAATGAGCAGTTCTTC. Protein sequence: CASSLKGGGRDYNEQFF. The chain links TRBV13 to TRBJ2-1; 9 nucleotides agree with TRBD2. The CDR3 sequence is 17 residues long. The V gene end was trimmed by 2 bases and the J gene end by 4 bases; junction bases not matched to a gene: 9. The germline V gene encodes CDR1 PRHDT and CDR2 FYEKMQ (reference sequence).

This chain joins TRBV9 and TRBJ2-1, with 11 positions matching TRBD2. The germline V gene has CDR1 SGDLS and CDR2 YYNGEE. This CDR3 spans 15 amino acids. J was trimmed by 2 bases and V by 7 bases; bases with no gene match: 5. CDR3 sequence: CASSEGLAAYNEQFF. The CDR3 coding sequence is TGTGCCAGCTCTGAGGGACTAGCGGCCTACAATGAGCAGTTCTTC.

V and J are TRBV5-4 and TRBJ2-2; 8 bases agree with TRBD2. With V trimmed by 5 bases and J by 7 bases, 16 bases remained unmatched. CDR1 is SGHNT and CDR2 is YYREEE in the germline V gene (reference sequence). There are 17 residues in the CDR3. The CDR3 DNA is TGTGCCAGCAGGGATGGGGGCGGGAGGTCCCTGGGCGGGGAGCTGTTTTTT. It encodes CASRDGGGRSLGGELFF.

This chain connects TRBV5-6 to TRBJ2-1; D call uncertain. The CDR3 is made up of 17 amino acids. V dropped 0 bases and J dropped 0 bases, with 13 bases sitting between them. The germline V gene has CDR1 SGHDT and CDR2 YYEEEE. The CDR3 bases are TGTGCCAGCAGCTTGGGCCCTATTTCCCTCTCCTACAATGAGCAGTTCTTC. Residues: CASSLGPISLSYNEQFF.

There are a few counts of this clone. The chain carries TRBV6-6 and TRBJ2-7, with D possibly being TRBD1 (5 bases). Trimming stripped 3 bases from V and 3 bases from J, with 9 bases between. Germline-derived CDR1 and CDR2 are MNHNY and SVGAGI (reference sequence). The CDR3 runs to 13 residues. The CDR3 loop is CASSYTGGYEQYF. CDR3 sequence (DNA): TGTGCCAGCAGTTATACAGGCGGCTACGAGCAGTACTTC.

This chain uses TRBV29-1 with TRBJ1-1; no definite D call. Trimming took off 8 bases at V and 6 bases at J, with 13 bases between the two ends. Germline V gives CDR1 SQVTM, CDR2 ANQGSEA. The CDR3 runs 11 residues. As DNA, the CDR3 is TGCAGCCCTCACGGAGTCGCTGAAGCTTTCTTT. Encoded protein: CSPHGVAEAFF.

The chain recombines TRBV30 with TRBJ2-3; D not resolved. CDR1 and CDR2 from the germline V gene are GTSNPN and SVGIG (reference sequence). The CDR3 loop spans 13 amino acids. V lost 2 bases and J 6 bases, leaving 12 bases between the germline ends. CDR3 nucleotides: TGTGCCTGGAGTAATGGAGTTTTGGATACGCAGTATTTT. Its protein is CAWSNGVLDTQYF.

This chain uses TRBV5-6 with TRBJ2-1; 12 bases align to TRBD2. The trim removed 2 bases at V and 5 bases at J, leaving 8 bases unmatched. The germline CDR1 and CDR2 sequences are SGHDT and YYEEEE. This CDR3 region has 17 residues. The CDR3: CASSFWPGLAGNNEQFF. The CDR3 DNA reads as TGTGCCAGCAGCTTTTGGCCCGGACTAGCGGGGAACAATGAGCAGTTCTTC. Full variable domain (rest looked up from reference TRBV5-6 and TRBJ2-1): DAGVTQSPTHLIKTRGQQVTLRCSPKSGHDTVSWYQQALGQGPQFIFQYYEEEERQRGNFPDRFSGHQFPNYSSELNVNALLLGDSALYLCASSFWPGLAGNNEQFFGPGTRLTVL.

The chain employs TRBV5-1 and TRBJ2-7, with 7 bases identical to TRBD2. The V gene end was trimmed by 3 bases and the J gene end by 4 bases; junction bases not matched to a gene: 10. This CDR3 spans 15 amino acids. Germline loops: CDR1 SGHRS, CDR2 YFSETQ. The CDR3: CASSSGLPPGYEQYF. The CDR3 nucleotides are TGCGCCAGCAGCTCGGGACTACCTCCTGGGTACGAGCAGTACTTC.

To note about this clone: The junction shows a germline mismatch at one end, possibly a read error. V gene TRBV7-9 combines with J gene TRBJ2-1, with 8 nucleotides matching TRBD1. The CDR3 loop spans 15 amino acids. Germline V gene data show CDR1 as SEHNR and CDR2 as FQNEAQ (reference sequence). CDR3 DNA: TGTGCCGGCAGCCCACACCGGACAGGGTTCGATGAGCAGTTCTTC. Encoded protein: CAGSPHRTGFDEQFF.

The chain carries TRBV27 and TRBJ1-5, with D perhaps matching TRBD1 (5 bases). The germline gives CDR1 MNHEY, CDR2 SMNVEV (reference sequence). This CDR3 is built from 12 residues. V shed 5 bases and J shed 7 bases, with 9 bases lying between them. This chain's CDR3 is CASSPPGQPQHF. DNA of the CDR3: TGTGCCAGCAGTCCCCCAGGGCAGCCCCAGCATTTT.

A word on this clone: Within the sample, other DNA sequences also encode this same CDR3. The chain uses TRBV19 and TRBJ2-1; possible D gene TRBD2, 5 bases. Trimming removed 10 bases at V and 2 bases at J, with 21 bases between. Looked up from germline, CDR1 is LNHDA and CDR2 is SQIVND (reference sequence). The CDR3 totals 16 residues. CDR3 coding DNA: TGTGCCACCTCTCTAAAGGACGTCGGGACCTACAATGAGCAGTTCTTC. Amino acids: CATSLKDVGTYNEQFF. The variable domain in full, completed from reference TRBV19 and TRBJ2-1, reads DGGITQSPKYLFRKEGQNVTLSCEQNLNHDAMYWYRQDPGQGLRLIYYSQIVNDFQKGDIAEGYSVSREKKESFPLTVTSAQKNPTAFYLCATSLKDVGTYNEQFFGPGTRLTVL.

The genes are TRBV6-1 and TRBJ1-3, with D maybe TRBD1 (6 bases). V lost 11 bases and J lost 6, with 17 bases in between. This CDR3 is built from 13 residues. Germline V CDR1 and CDR2: MNHNS, SASEGT. The CDR3 nucleotides are TGTGCCGTCAACGGGGGGCAAGAAAACACCATATATTTT. As protein: CAVNGGQENTIYF.

The chain has TRBV6-5 and TRBJ2-3; perhaps TRBD2 as D (5 bases). Trimming shortened V by 6 bases and J by 9 bases, and 10 bases separated the two germline ends. Germline-derived CDR1 and CDR2 are MNHEY and SVGAGI. This CDR3 has 11 residues. The chain's CDR3 is CASSEGVTQYF. CDR3 coding DNA: TGTGCCAGCAGCGAGGGAGTGACGCAGTATTTT.

This clone appeared a few times. The chain recombines TRBV5-6 with TRBJ1-1; tentative D call: TRBD1 (6 bases). The CDR3 covers 13 residues. The V and J ends lost 2 bases and 6 bases respectively, with 11 bases between them. CDR1 is SGHDT, CDR2 YYEEEE, per germline. CDR3 nucleotides: TGTGCCAGCAGCTTCTCCAGGGGCGCTGAAGCTTTCTTT. Its protein product is CASSFSRGAEAFF.

This clone has only a few counts. The chain uses TRBV9 and TRBJ1-5; D is possibly TRBD1 (5 bases). Trimming took off 1 base at V and 1 base at J, with 9 bases between the two ends. The CDR3 spans 15 residues. Per the germline V gene, CDR1 is SGDLS and CDR2 is YYNGEE. The CDR3 region has the DNA TGTGCCAGCAGCGTAACAGGCTACAGCAATCAGCCCCAGCATTTT. As protein: CASSVTGYSNQPQHF.

This clone came up a few times. The chain joins TRBV7-8 to TRBJ2-1, with 13 bases that match TRBD2. V was clipped by 3 bases and J by 7 bases; unmatched bases: 9. This CDR3 has 17 amino acids. CDR1 and CDR2 from the germline V gene are SGHVS and FQNEAQ. CDR3 amino acids: CASSFFPGTSGINEQFF. The CDR3 DNA reads TGTGCCAGCAGCTTTTTTCCCGGGACTAGCGGGATAAATGAGCAGTTCTTC.